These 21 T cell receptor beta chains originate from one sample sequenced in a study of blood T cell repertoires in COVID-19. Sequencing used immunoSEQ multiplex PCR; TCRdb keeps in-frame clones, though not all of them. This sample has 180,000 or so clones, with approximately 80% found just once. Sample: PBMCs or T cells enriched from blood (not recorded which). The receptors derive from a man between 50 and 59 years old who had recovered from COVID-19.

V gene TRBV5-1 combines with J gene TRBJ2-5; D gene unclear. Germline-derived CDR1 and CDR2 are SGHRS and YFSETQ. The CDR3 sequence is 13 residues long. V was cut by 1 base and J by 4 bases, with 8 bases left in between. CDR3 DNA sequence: TGCGCCAGCAGCTTGCCCTCAGGAGAGACCCAGTACTTC. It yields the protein CASSLPSGETQYF.

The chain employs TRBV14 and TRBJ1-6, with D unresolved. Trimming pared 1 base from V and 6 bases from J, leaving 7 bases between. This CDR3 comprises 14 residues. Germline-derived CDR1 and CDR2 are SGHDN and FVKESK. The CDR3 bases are TGTGCCAGCAGCCAAGTACAGTTTAATTCACCCCTCCACTTT. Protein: CASSQVQFNSPLHF.

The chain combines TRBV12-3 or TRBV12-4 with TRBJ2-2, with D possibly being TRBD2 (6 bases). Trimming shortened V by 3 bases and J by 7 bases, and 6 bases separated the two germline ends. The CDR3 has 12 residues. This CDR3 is CASSLGGGELFF. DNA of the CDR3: TGTGCCAGCAGTTTGGGGGGCGGGGAGCTGTTTTTT.

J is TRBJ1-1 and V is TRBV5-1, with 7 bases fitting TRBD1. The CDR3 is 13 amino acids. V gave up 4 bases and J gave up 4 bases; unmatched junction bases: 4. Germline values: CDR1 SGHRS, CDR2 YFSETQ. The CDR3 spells CASSVDRATEAFF. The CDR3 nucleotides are TGCGCCAGCAGCGTTGACAGGGCCACTGAAGCTTTCTTT. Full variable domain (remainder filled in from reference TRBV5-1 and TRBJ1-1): KAGVTQTPRYLIKTRGQQVTLSCSPISGHRSVSWYQQTPGQGLQFLFEYFSETQRNKGNFPGRFSGRQFSNSRSEMNVSTLELGDSALYLCASSVDRATEAFFGQGTRLTVV.

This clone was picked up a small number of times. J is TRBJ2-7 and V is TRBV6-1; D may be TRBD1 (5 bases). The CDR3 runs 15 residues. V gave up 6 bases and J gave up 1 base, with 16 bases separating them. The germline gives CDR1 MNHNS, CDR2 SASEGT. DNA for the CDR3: TGTGCCAGCAGCGCGCATGGACAACTATCCTACGAGCAGTACTTC. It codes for CASSAHGQLSYEQYF.

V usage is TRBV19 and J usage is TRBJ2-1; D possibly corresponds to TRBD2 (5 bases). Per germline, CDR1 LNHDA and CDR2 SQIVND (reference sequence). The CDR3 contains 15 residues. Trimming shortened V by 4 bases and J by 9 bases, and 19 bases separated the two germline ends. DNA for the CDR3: TGTGCCAGTAGTAGTGGCTCCTCCAATCGGGGTGAGCAGTTCTTC. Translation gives CASSSGSSNRGEQFF.

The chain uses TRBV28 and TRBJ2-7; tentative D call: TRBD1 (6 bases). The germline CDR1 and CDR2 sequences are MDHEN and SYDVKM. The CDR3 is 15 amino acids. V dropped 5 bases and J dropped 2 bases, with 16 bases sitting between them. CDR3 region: CASSPPGQGTYEQYF. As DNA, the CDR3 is TGTGCCAGCAGTCCACCCGGGCAGGGGACCTACGAGCAGTACTTC.

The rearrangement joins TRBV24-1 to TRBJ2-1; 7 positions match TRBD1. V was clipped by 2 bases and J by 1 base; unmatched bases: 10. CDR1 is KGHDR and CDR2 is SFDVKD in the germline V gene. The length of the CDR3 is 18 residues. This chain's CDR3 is CATSDSGPNRGSYNEQFF. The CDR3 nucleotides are TGTGCCACCAGTGATTCTGGCCCGAACAGGGGATCCTACAATGAGCAGTTCTTC.

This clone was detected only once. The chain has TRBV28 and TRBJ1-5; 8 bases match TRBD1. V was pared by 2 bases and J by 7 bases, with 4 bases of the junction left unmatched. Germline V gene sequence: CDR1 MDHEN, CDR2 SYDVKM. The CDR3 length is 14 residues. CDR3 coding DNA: TGTGCCAGCAGTTTACAGGGGGCGAACCAGCCCCAGCATTTT. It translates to CASSLQGANQPQHF.

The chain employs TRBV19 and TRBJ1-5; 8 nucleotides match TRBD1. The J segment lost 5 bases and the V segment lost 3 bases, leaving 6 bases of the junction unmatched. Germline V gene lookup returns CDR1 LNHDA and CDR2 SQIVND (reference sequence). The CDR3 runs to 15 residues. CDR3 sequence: CASSMGQGAHQPQHF. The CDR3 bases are TGTGCCAGTAGTATGGGCCAGGGGGCGCATCAGCCCCAGCATTTT.

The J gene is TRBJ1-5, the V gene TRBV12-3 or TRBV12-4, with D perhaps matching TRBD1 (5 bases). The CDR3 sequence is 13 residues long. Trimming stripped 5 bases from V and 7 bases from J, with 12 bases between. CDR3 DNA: TGTGCCAGCAGTCTCGGTCAGGGCCAGCCCCAGCATTTT. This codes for CASSLGQGQPQHF.

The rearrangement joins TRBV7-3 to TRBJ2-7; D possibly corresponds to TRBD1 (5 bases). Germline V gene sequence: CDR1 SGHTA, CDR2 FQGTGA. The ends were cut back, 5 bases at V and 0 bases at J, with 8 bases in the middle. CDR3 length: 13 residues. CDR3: CASSATASYEQYF. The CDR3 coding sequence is TGTGCCAGCAGCGCGACAGCCTCCTACGAGCAGTACTTC.

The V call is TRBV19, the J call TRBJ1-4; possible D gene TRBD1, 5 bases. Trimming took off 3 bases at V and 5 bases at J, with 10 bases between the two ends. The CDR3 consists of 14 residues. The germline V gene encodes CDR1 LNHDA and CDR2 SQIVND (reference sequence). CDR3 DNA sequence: TGTGCCAGTAGTATGGCAGGGCGCAATGAAAAACTGTTTTTT. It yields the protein CASSMAGRNEKLFF.

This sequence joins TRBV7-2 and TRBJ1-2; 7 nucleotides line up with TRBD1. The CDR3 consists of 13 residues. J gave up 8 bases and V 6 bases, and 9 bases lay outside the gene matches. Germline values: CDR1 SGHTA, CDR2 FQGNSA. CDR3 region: CASSITGADGYTF. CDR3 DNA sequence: TGTGCCAGCAGTATAACAGGGGCGGACGGCTACACCTTC.

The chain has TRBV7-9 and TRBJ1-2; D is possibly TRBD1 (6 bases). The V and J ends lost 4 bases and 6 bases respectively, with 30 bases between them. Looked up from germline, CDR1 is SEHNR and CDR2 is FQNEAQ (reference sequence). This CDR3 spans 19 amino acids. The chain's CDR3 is CASSSPSLGRGSRNHGYTF. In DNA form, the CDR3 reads TGTGCCAGCAGCTCTCCTAGTCTGGGCAGGGGAAGTCGGAACCATGGCTACACCTTC.

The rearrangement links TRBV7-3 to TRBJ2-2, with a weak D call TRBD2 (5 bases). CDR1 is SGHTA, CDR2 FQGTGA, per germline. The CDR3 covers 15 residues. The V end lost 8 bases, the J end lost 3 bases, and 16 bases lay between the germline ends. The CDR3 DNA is TGTGCCAGCGGTACGGGGTTACCTCACACCGGGGAGCTGTTTTTT. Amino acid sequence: CASGTGLPHTGELFF.

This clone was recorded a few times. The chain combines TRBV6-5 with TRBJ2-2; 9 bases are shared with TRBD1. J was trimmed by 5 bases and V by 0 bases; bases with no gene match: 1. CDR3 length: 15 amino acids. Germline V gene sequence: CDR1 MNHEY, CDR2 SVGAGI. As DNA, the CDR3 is TGTGCCAGCAGTTACTCCGGGACAGGGACCGGGGAGCTGTTTTTT. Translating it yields CASSYSGTGTGELFF.

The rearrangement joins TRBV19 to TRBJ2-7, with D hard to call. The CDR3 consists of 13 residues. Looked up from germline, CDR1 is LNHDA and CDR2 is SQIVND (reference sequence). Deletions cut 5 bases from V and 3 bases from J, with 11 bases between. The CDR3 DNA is TGTGCCAGTAGTCTGACTGCTAACTACGAGCAGTACTTC. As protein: CASSLTANYEQYF.

CDR3 sequence: CASRLAGGVTTQYF. CDR3 nucleotides: TGTGCCAGCCGACTAGCGGGGGGGGTTACTACGCAGTATTTT. This rearrangement joins TRBV6-5 to TRBJ2-3; 14 bases match TRBD2. This CDR3 is built from 14 residues. Germline CDR1 reads MNHEY; CDR2 reads SVGAGI. V lost 8 bases, J lost 8 bases, and 6 bases stayed unmatched.

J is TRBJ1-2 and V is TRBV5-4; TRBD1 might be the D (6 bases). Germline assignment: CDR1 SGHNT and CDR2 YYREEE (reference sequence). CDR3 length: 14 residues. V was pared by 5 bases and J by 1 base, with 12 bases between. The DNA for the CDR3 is TGTGCCAGCAGAGCAGGGGTGAATAACTATGGCTACACCTTC. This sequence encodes CASRAGVNNYGYTF.

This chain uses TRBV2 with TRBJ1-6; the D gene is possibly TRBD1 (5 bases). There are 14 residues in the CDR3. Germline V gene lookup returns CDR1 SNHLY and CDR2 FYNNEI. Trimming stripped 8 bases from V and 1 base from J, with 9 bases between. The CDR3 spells CASARQSYNSPLHF. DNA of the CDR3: TGTGCCAGCGCCAGACAGTCCTATAATTCACCCCTCCACTTT.